The clone carrying this TCR beta chain appeared many times. This CDR3 is 16 amino acids long. CDR1 and CDR2 from the germline V gene are SGHVS and FQNEAQ. Germline trimming cut 2 bases from V and 2 bases from J; bases unmatched to any gene: 4. Preparing the TCRbeta library involved the use of unique molecular identifiers. TCRdb reprocessed the PCR reads with MiXCR, giving one entry per CDR3 protein. Here the sample spans about 600,000 distinct CDR3 sequences, more than 9% being singletons. These data come from a study of T-cell reconstitution after alpha-beta-depleted transplantation in children. This chain links TRBV7-8 with TRBJ2-3; 10 positions match TRBD2. The input for sequencing was PBMCs from the stem cell graft donor, taken from the stem cell graft. This TCR came from a human donor who donated a stem cell graft to a child with acute myeloid leukemia. CDR3 residues: CASSLIAGGPTDTQYF. The CDR3 DNA reads TGTGCCAGCAGCTTAATAGCGGGAGGCCCCACAGATACGCAGTATTTT.